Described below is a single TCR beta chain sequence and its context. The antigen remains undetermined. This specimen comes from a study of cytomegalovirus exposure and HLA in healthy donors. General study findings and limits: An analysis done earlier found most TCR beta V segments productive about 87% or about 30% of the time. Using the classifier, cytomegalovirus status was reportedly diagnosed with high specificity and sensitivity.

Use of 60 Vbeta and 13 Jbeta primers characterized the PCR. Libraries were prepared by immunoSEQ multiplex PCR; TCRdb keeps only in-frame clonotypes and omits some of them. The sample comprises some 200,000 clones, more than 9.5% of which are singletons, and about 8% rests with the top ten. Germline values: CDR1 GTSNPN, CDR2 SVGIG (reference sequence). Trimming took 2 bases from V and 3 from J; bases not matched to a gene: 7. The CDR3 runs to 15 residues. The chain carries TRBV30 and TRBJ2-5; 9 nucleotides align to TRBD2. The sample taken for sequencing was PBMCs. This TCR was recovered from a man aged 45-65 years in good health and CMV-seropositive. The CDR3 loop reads CAWSRGSGGKETQYF. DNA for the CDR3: TGTGCCTGGAGTAGGGGTAGCGGGGGTAAAGAGACCCAGTACTTC.